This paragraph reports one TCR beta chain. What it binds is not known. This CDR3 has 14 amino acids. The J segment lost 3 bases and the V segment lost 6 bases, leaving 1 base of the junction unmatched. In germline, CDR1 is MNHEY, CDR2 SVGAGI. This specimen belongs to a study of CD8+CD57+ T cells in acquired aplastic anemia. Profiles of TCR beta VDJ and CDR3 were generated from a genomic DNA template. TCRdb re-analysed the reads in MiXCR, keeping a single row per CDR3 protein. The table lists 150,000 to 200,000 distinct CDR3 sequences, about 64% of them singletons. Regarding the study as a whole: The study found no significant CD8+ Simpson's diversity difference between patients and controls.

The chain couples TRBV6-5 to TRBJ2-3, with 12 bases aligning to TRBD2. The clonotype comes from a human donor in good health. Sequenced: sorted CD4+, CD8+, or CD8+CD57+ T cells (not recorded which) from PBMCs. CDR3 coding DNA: TGTGCCAGCAGAGGACTAGCGGGAACAGATACGCAGTATTTT. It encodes CASRGLAGTDTQYF.